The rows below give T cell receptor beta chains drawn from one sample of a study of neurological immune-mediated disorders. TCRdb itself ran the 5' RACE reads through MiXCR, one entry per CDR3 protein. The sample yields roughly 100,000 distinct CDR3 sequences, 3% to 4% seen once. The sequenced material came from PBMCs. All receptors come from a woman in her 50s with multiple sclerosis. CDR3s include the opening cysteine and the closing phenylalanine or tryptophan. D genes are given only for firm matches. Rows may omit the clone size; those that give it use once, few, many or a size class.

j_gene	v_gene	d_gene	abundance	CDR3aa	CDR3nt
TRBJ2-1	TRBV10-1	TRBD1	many	CASSPGRTGGLEEQFF	TGCGCCAGCAGTCCCGGACGGACAGGGGGGTTGGAGGAGCAGTTCTTC
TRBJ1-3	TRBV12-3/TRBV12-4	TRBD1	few	CASSSLETGISGNTIYF	TGTGCCAGCAGTTCTCTCGAGACAGGGATCTCTGGAAACACCATATATTTT
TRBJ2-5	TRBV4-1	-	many	CASSQDTLLVAQETQYF	TGCGCCAGCAGCCAAGATACCTTGTTAGTCGCTCAAGAGACCCAGTACTTC
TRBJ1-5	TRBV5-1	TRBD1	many	CASSLGGQGDQPQHF	TGCGCCAGCAGCTTAGGTGGGCAGGGGGATCAGCCCCAGCATTTT
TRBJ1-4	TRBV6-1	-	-	CASSDSRLFSEKLFF	TGTGCCAGCAGTGATTCGAGGTTATTTAGTGAAAAACTGTTTTTT
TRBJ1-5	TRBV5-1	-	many	CASSQGWGQPQHF	TGCGCCAGCAGCCAGGGATGGGGTCAGCCCCAGCATTTT
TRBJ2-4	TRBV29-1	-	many	CSVEGGGDIQYF	TGCAGCGTTGAGGGAGGGGGTGACATTCAGTACTTC
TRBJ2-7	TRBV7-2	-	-	CASSLTGFGYEQYF	TGTGCCAGCAGCTTAACAGGGTTCGGCTACGAGCAGTACTTC
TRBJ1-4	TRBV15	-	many	CATSRVYVPSTNEKLFF	TGTGCCACCAGCAGAGTGTATGTTCCCTCAACTAATGAAAAACTGTTTTTT
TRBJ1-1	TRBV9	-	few	CASSEESNTEAFF	TGTGCCAGCAGCGAGGAATCGAACACTGAAGCTTTCTTT
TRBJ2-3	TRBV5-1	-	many	CASSLALGGTGRSTDTQYF	TGCGCCAGCAGCTTGGCTCTTGGGGGAACAGGGCGTAGCACAGATACGCAGTATTTT
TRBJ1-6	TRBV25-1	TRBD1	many	CASRERTGAAYNSPLHF	TGTGCCAGCAGAGAAAGGACAGGGGCGGCCTATAATTCACCCCTCCACTTT
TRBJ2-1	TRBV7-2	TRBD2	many	CASSRVREGNEQFF	TGTGCCAGCAGCAGGGTAAGGGAGGGCAATGAGCAGTTCTTC
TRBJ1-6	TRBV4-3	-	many	CASSQDMAENSPLHF	TGCGCCAGCAGCCAAGATATGGCAGAAAATTCACCCCTCCACTTT
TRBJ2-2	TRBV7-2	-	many	CASSFMPGQNTGELFF	TGTGCCAGCAGCTTCATGCCGGGACAGAACACCGGGGAGCTGTTTTTT
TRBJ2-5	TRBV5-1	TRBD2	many	CASSLLALASRETQYF	TGCGCCAGCAGCTTACTAGCGCTCGCATCACGAGAGACCCAGTACTTC
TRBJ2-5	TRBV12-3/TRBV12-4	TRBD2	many	CASRPSGGPQETQYF	TGTGCCAGCAGACCCAGCGGGGGGCCCCAAGAGACCCAGTACTTC
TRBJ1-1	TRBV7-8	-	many	CASSLGVGGSGTEAFF	TGTGCCAGCAGCTTAGGTGTTGGTGGCTCGGGCACTGAAGCTTTCTTT
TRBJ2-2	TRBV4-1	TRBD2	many	CASSQGRLAGGPFTGELFF	TGCGCCAGCAGCCAAGGGAGGTTGGCGGGGGGGCCGTTCACCGGGGAGCTGTTTTTT